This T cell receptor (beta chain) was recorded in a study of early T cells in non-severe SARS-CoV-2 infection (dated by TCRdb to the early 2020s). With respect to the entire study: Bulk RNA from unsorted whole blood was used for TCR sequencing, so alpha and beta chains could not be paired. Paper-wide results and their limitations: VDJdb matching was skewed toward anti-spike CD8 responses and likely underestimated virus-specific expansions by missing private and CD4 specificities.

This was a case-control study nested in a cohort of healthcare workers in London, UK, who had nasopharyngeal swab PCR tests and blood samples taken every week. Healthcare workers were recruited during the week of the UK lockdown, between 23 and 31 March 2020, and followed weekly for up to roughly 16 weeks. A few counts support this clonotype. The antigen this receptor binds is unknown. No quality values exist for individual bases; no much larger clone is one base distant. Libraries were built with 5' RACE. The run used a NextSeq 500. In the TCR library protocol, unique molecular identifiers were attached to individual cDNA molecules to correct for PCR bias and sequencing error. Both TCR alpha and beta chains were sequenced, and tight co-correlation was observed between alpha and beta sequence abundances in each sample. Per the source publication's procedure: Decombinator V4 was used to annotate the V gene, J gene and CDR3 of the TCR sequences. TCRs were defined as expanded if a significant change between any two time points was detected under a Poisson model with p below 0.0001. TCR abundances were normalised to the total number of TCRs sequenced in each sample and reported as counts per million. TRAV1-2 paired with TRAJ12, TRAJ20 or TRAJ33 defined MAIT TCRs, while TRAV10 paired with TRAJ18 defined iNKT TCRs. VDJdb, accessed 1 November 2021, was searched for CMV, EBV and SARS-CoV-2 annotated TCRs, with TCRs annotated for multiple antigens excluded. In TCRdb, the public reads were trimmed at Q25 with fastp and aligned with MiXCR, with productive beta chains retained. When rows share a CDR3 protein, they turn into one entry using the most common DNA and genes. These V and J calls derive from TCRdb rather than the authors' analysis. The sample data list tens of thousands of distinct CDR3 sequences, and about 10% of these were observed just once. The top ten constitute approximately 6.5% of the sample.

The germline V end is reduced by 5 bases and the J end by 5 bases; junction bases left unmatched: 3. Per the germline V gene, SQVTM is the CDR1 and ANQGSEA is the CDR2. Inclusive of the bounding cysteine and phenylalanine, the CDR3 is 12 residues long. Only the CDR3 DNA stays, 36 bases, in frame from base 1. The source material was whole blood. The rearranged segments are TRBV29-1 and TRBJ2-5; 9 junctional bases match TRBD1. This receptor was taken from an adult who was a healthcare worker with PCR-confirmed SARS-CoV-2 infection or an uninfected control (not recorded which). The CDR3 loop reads CSVTTGGETQYF. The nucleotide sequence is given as TGCAGCGTTACGACAGGGGGGGAGACCCAGTACTTC.